The TCR beta chain under discussion was sequenced for a study of T cells in narcolepsy. On the study more broadly: Enrolled donors included narcolepsy type 1 or type 2 patients and healthy controls. Study findings and constraints: In some patient and control memory CD4+ samples, autoreactive clones were absent. Blood of same and different patients, but not healthy controls, reportedly held recurring autoreactive clonotypes.

Only in-frame clones appear in the TCRdb table, and some are missing; sequencing was by immunoSEQ multiplex PCR. The data contain roughly 30,000 clones, around 80% of them singletons. About this clone: Its matching antigen is unknown.

CDR1 is PRHDT, CDR2 FYEKMQ, per germline (reference sequence). The length of the CDR3 is 11 residues. Trimming removed 2 bases at V and 7 bases at J, with 3 bases between. V usage is TRBV13 and J usage is TRBJ2-1; D is unclear. This clonotype was sampled from a human donor with narcolepsy. The sample comprised CD45RA- memory CD4+ T cells from PBMCs. The CDR3 sequence: CASSLRNEQFF. The DNA of the CDR3 is TGTGCCAGCAGCTTAAGGAATGAGCAGTTCTTC.